Following are 30 T cell receptor beta chains from one sample sequenced in a study of PD-1 and CTLA-4 blockade in melanoma. The table came from immunoSEQ multiplex PCR; TCRdb's copy has only in-frame clones and leaves some out. The sample has 34,000 or so clones, about 85% seen once. Here the sequenced sample was CD8+ T cells from peripheral blood, taken from a patient given anti-PD-1 treatment. The receptor source for this set is a human donor with melanoma.

This clone was found once. The rearrangement links TRBV21-1 to TRBJ2-7; TRBD1, the D gene given by the table, was not confirmed from the DNA. TRBV21-1 is a pseudogene segment. CDR3 length equals 16 residues. CDR3 in DNA: TGTGCCAGCAGTCCCTCCAGGAAGCCTTCCCCCTACGAGCAGTACTTC. It yields the protein CASSPSRKPSPYEQYF.

The chain combines TRBV6-5 with TRBJ2-5, with D maybe TRBD1 (6 bases). Looked up from germline, CDR1 is MNHEY and CDR2 is SVGAGI. Trimming took 6 bases from V and 3 from J, leaving 11 bases between them. This CDR3 comprises 13 residues. CDR3 loop: CASRGKGEETQYF. The CDR3 DNA follows: TGTGCCAGCAGAGGTAAGGGGGAAGAGACCCAGTACTTC.

The chain combines TRBV5-1 with TRBJ1-6; D is unclear. This CDR3 comprises 17 residues. Per germline, CDR1 SGHRS and CDR2 YFSETQ. The V and J ends lost 2 bases and 0 bases respectively, with 12 bases between them. CDR3 sequence reads: CASSFGQGSSYNSPLHF. The CDR3 coding sequence is TGCGCCAGCAGCTTTGGCCAAGGGAGCTCCTATAATTCACCCCTCCACTTT.

The chain has TRBV2 and TRBJ2-1, with TRBD2 as a possible D gene (6 bases). This CDR3 is 15 amino acids long. The V gene's germline CDR1 is SNHLY and CDR2 FYNNEI. V lost 5 bases to trimming and J lost 2 bases, with 13 bases between them. This CDR3 reads CASSPLAGPYNEQFF. Here the CDR3 DNA reads TGTGCCAGCAGTCCTCTTGCGGGGCCCTACAATGAGCAGTTCTTC.

The rearrangement joins TRBV5-4 to TRBJ2-7; a weak D match, TRBD2 (6 bases). CDR1 and CDR2 from the germline V gene are SGHNT and YYREEE (reference sequence). The CDR3 has 14 residues. With 0 bases removed from V and 4 bases from J, the gap between germline ends came to 11 bases. For the CDR3, the DNA is TGTGCCAGCAGCTTGGGCAGTGGGGGGTACGAGCAGTACTTC. It encodes CASSLGSGGYEQYF.

CDR3 residues: CASSLSGTPGNEQFF. The CDR3, as DNA: TGTGCCAGCAGCCTGTCTGGGACCCCTGGCAATGAGCAGTTCTTC. This chain uses TRBV7-2 with TRBJ2-1; D may match TRBD1 or TRBD2 (5 bases each). This CDR3 has 15 residues. With 5 bases removed from V and 6 bases from J, the gap between germline ends came to 17 bases. Per the germline V gene, CDR1 is SGHTA and CDR2 is FQGNSA. The entire variable domain, with the rest obtained from reference TRBV7-2 and TRBJ2-1, is as follows: GAGVSQSPSNKVTEKGKDVELRCDPISGHTALYWYRQSLGQGLEFLIYFQGNSAPDKSGLPSDRFSAERTGGSVSTLTIQRTQQEDSAVYLCASSLSGTPGNEQFFGPGTRLTVL.

CDR3 protein: CASTLRDRSSYNSPLHF. In DNA form, the CDR3 reads TGTGCCAGCACCCTAAGGGACAGGAGCTCCTATAATTCACCCCTCCACTTT. This sequence joins TRBV21-1 and TRBJ1-6; TRBD1, the table's D call, was not compared with the DNA. TRBV21-1 is a documented pseudogene. The CDR3 covers 17 residues.

The V call is TRBV27, the J call TRBJ2-5; weak D call: TRBD2 (7 bases). This CDR3 is 17 amino acids long. Germline V gene sequence: CDR1 MNHEY, CDR2 SMNVEV (reference sequence). V lost 0 bases to trimming and J lost 4 bases, with 18 bases between them. The CDR3 sequence: CASSLSVGGAGRETQYF. The CDR3 nucleotides are TGTGCCAGCAGTTTATCCGTAGGGGGGGCAGGCAGAGAGACCCAGTACTTC.

This chain uses TRBV3-1 (or the pseudogene TRBV3-2) with TRBJ2-5; 8 bases are shared with TRBD2. CDR3 size: 15 residues. V lost 4 bases and J lost 4; bases outside the gene matches: 8. Germline CDR1 reads LGHDT; CDR2 reads YNNKEL (reference sequence). The CDR3: CASSLPGGAPETQYF. In DNA, the CDR3 is TGTGCCAGCAGCCTTCCGGGGGGGGCCCCAGAGACCCAGTACTTC.

V is TRBV28 and J is TRBJ1-1; D is possibly TRBD1 (6 bases). The CDR3 is 14 amino acids. Looked up from germline, CDR1 is MDHEN and CDR2 is SYDVKM. V was trimmed by 2 bases and J by 6 bases, leaving 13 bases between them. CDR3 sequence: CASSLGGDIAEAFF. CDR3 coding DNA: TGTGCCAGCAGTTTAGGAGGGGACATTGCTGAAGCTTTCTTT.

This chain joins TRBV28 and TRBJ2-3, with D unresolved. This CDR3 is 15 amino acids long. Per germline, CDR1 MDHEN and CDR2 SYDVKM. Trimming removed 4 bases at V and 0 bases at J, with 11 bases between. The CDR3 nucleotides read TGTGCCAGCAGTTCTCCAGCCGGGAGCACAGATACGCAGTATTTT. Translation: CASSSPAGSTDTQYF.

The chain couples TRBV27 to TRBJ1-1; D is possibly TRBD1 (6 bases). With 8 bases removed from V and 1 base from J, the gap between germline ends came to 11 bases. The CDR3 runs to 13 residues. The germline V gene has CDR1 MNHEY and CDR2 SMNVEV (reference sequence). CDR3 sequence reads: CASGQTENTEAFF. The CDR3, as DNA: TGTGCCAGCGGACAGACAGAGAACACTGAAGCTTTCTTT.

The chain is built from TRBV27 and TRBJ1-2; TRBD1 matches at 12 bases. The CDR3 runs 17 residues. Trimming took 4 bases from V and 8 from J; bases not matched to a gene: 14. The germline V gene has CDR1 MNHEY and CDR2 SMNVEV (reference sequence). CDR3 sequence reads: CASSSGTGGELTQGYTF. The CDR3 DNA follows: TGTGCCAGCAGTTCGGGGACAGGGGGCGAACTAACACAGGGCTACACCTTC.

The rearrangement links TRBV7-6 to TRBJ2-1; TRBD2 aligns across 8 bases. V trimming: 3 bases; J trimming: 13 bases; junction bases outside the gene matches: 8. CDR1 is SGHVS and CDR2 is FNYEAQ in the germline V gene. This CDR3 region has 13 residues. The CDR3 here is CASSFLKRGIQFF. CDR3 sequence (DNA): TGTGCCAGCAGCTTCCTAAAGCGGGGGATTCAGTTCTTC.

J is TRBJ2-7 and V is TRBV30; no firm D call. The V end lost 2 bases, the J end lost 2 bases, and 10 bases lay between the germline ends. CDR1 is GTSNPN and CDR2 is SVGIG in the germline V gene (reference sequence). The CDR3 has 13 residues. DNA of the CDR3: TGTGCCTGGAGTTGGGGTCGGACCTACGAGCAGTACTTC. It is translated as CAWSWGRTYEQYF.

The chain employs TRBV3-1 (or the pseudogene TRBV3-2) and TRBJ1-1; TRBD1 is a possible D gene (6 bases). The CDR3 loop spans 13 amino acids. Trimming removed 8 bases at V and 1 base at J, with 11 bases between. CDR1 and CDR2 from the germline V gene are LGHDT and YNNKEL (reference sequence). The CDR3 DNA sequence: TGTGCCAGCTCACAGGGACCGAACACTGAAGCTTTCTTT. This sequence encodes CASSQGPNTEAFF.

This clone was seen only once. The rearrangement links TRBV27 to TRBJ2-7, with a weak D call TRBD2 (7 bases). Germline CDR1 is MNHEY and CDR2 is SMNVEV (reference sequence). The V and J ends lost 3 bases and 4 bases respectively, with 13 bases between them. The CDR3 is 14 residues long. In DNA, the CDR3 is TGTGCCAGCAGTTTTGGGGGGGCTGCTTACGAGCAGTACTTC. Amino acids: CASSFGGAAYEQYF.

This chain links TRBV30 with TRBJ2-7; no firm D call. V shed 0 bases and J shed 2 bases, with 8 bases lying between them. The germline CDR1 and CDR2 sequences are GTSNPN and SVGIG (reference sequence). There are 13 residues in the CDR3. CDR3 coding DNA: TGTGCCTGGAGTGTAGGGCTTGCCTACGAGCAGTACTTC. Translated: CAWSVGLAYEQYF.

This clone was seen only once. The V call is TRBV5-1, the J call TRBJ1-1; 11 bases align to TRBD1. With V trimmed by 0 bases and J by 1 base, 5 bases remained unmatched. The CDR3 covers 17 residues. CDR1 and CDR2 (germline): SGHRS, YFSETQ. CDR3 protein: CASSLGGQGARNTEAFF. CDR3 sequence (DNA): TGCGCCAGCAGCTTGGGCGGACAGGGGGCTAGGAACACTGAAGCTTTCTTT.

The V call is TRBV30, the J call TRBJ2-1; TRBD1 might be the D (6 bases). V dropped 0 bases and J dropped 8 bases, with 20 bases sitting between them. Germline CDR1 is GTSNPN and CDR2 is SVGIG (reference sequence). This CDR3 contains 16 residues. CDR3 DNA sequence: TGTGCCTGGAGTGTACGGGGCAGGGGATTGCTGGATGAGCAGTTCTTC. This gives the protein CAWSVRGRGLLDEQFF.

This chain uses TRBV7-9 with TRBJ1-2; weak D call: TRBD1 (6 bases). CDR3 length: 18 amino acids. From germline, CDR1 is SEHNR and CDR2 FQNEAQ (reference sequence). Between the trimmed V and J ends, which lost 5 bases and 8 bases, there was a span of 30 bases. CDR3 DNA: TGTGCCAGCAGCCCTTGGCGGGCAGGGGATTTACCTTTCCAGGGCTACACCTTC. It encodes CASSPWRAGDLPFQGYTF.

The chain carries TRBV4-2 and TRBJ2-7; no definite D call. V gave up 1 base and J gave up 1 base, with 11 bases separating them. Germline CDR1 is LGHNA and CDR2 is YNFKEQ. The length of the CDR3 is 15 residues. In DNA, the CDR3 is TGTGCCAGCAGCCAAGGATCCGGGTCTTCCTACGAGCAGTACTTC. As protein: CASSQGSGSSYEQYF.

This clone was found a few times. The rearrangement links TRBV11-2 to TRBJ1-3; TRBD1 matches at 7 bases. The CDR3 is 16 residues long. CDR1 is SGHAT and CDR2 is FQNNGV in the germline V gene. V trimming: 5 bases; J trimming: 2 bases; junction bases outside the gene matches: 9. The CDR3 reads CASSRRQGPAGNTIYF. In nucleotides, the CDR3 is TGTGCCAGCAGCAGACGACAGGGACCAGCTGGAAACACCATATATTTT.

This clone was recorded only once. The V gene is TRBV25-1, the J gene TRBJ1-6, with D possibly TRBD1 on 5 matching bases. Germline V CDR1 and CDR2: MGHDK, SYGVNS. Trimming pared 6 bases from V and 7 bases from J, leaving 16 bases between. The CDR3 loop spans 15 amino acids. The CDR3 DNA follows: TGTGCCAGCAGAAACGCTGGGGCGGGAAATTCACCCCTCCACTTT. Protein product: CASRNAGAGNSPLHF. Combining the CDR3 with reference TRBV25-1 and TRBJ1-6 gives the whole variable domain EADIYQTPRYLVIGTGKKITLECSQTMGHDKMYWYQQDPGMELHLIHYSYGVNSTEKGDLSSESTVSRIRTEHFPLTLESARPSHTSQYLCASRNAGAGNSPLHFGNGTRLTVT.

The CDR3 loop is CSATQPGQGIGEAFF. CDR3 nucleotide sequence: TGCAGCGCTACTCAACCGGGACAGGGTATAGGAGAAGCTTTCTTT. This chain uses TRBV29-1 with TRBJ1-1; the match to TRBD1 covers 9 bases. V shed 7 bases and J 8 bases; nucleotides not matched to a gene: 17. Germline loops: CDR1 SQVTM, CDR2 ANQGSEA. The CDR3 runs to 15 residues.

The chain joins TRBV4-1 to TRBJ2-1; 8 bases fit TRBD2. CDR3 size: 16 residues. Germline values: CDR1 MGHRA, CDR2 YSYEKL. V lost 0 bases, J lost 4 bases, and 5 bases stayed unmatched. This CDR3 is CASSQDGRGGYNEQFF. CDR3 DNA sequence: TGCGCCAGCAGCCAAGATGGACGGGGGGGATACAATGAGCAGTTCTTC.

This chain joins TRBV27 and TRBJ2-7; a possible D gene is TRBD2 (5 bases). Germline-derived CDR1 and CDR2 are MNHEY and SMNVEV (reference sequence). Trimming took off 2 bases at V and 2 bases at J, with 10 bases between the two ends. The CDR3 extends over 14 amino acids. The CDR3 nucleotides read TGTGCCAGCAGTTTACGCGGAGGAACCTACGAGCAGTACTTC. It specifies CASSLRGGTYEQYF.

The chain couples TRBV27 to TRBJ1-5, with TRBD1 identical over 9 bases. Looked up from germline, CDR1 is MNHEY and CDR2 is SMNVEV (reference sequence). V lost 6 bases to trimming and J lost 7 bases; unmatched junction nucleotides: 4. The CDR3 has 13 amino acids. Written as DNA, the CDR3 is TGTGCCAGCAGCGACAGGGGGACGCAGCCCCAGCATTTT. Encoded protein: CASSDRGTQPQHF.

This chain joins TRBV6-2 or TRBV6-3 and TRBJ2-3; 8 nucleotides line up with TRBD2. Germline loops: CDR1 MNHEY, CDR2 SVGEGT. The CDR3 runs 18 residues. V trimming: 5 bases; J trimming: 4 bases; junction bases outside the gene matches: 17. DNA of the CDR3: TGTGCCAGCAGTCTCTACTCCCCTGGAAGCGGGGGTGCAGATACGCAGTATTTT. It encodes CASSLYSPGSGGADTQYF.

The V and J genes are TRBV2 and TRBJ1-6; unclear D gene. V was shortened by 6 bases and J by 4 bases, with 13 bases between the two germline ends. CDR1 and CDR2 from the germline V gene are SNHLY and FYNNEI. The CDR3 loop spans 15 amino acids. The CDR3 coding sequence is TGTGCCAGCAGGGGAGCCGGGCAGTATAATTCACCCCTCCACTTT. Translated: CASRGAGQYNSPLHF.